The present entry profiles one T cell receptor beta chain with its context. The antigen is not known. The sample originates from a study of monozygotic twins with inflammatory bowel disease. The study, taken as a whole, reports: Among IBD patients, fewer clonotypes were shared with others than among healthy twins, especially with disease activity. The analysis failed to separate different T cell subtypes. The existence of one strong signal or clonotype linked to IBD lacked support.

TCRdb reanalyzed the 5' RACE reads, giving one entry per CDR3 protein sequence and no DNA. The sample totals about 93,000 distinct CDR3 sequences; its top ten clones hold about 8%. This CDR3 has 15 residues. Specimen: blood. This receptor was obtained from a human donor with ulcerative colitis or Crohn's disease, or a healthy co-twin of an affected twin (not recorded which). V gene TRBV12-3 or TRBV12-4 combines with J gene TRBJ2-7; TCRdb selects TRBD1, and the lack of DNA leaves this call unchecked. CDR3: CASSFSFRARHEQYF.